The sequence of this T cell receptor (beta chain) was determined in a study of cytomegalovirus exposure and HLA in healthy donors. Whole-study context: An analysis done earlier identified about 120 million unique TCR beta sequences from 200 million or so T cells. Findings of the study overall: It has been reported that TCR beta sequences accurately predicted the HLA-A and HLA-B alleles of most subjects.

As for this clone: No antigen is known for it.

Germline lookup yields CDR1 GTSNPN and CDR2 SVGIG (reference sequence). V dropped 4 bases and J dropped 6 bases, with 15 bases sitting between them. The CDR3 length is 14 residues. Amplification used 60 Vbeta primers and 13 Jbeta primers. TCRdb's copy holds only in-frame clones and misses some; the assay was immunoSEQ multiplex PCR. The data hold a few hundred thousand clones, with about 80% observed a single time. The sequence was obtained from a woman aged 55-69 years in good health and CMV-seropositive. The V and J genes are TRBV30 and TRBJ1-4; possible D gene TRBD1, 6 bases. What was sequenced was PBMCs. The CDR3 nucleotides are TGTGCCTGGACAAGTCGGGGGGCCGATGAAAAACTGTTTTTT. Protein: CAWTSRGADEKLFF.